Reported below is one T cell receptor beta chain. The CDR3 length is 13 residues. CDR1 SNHLY and CDR2 FYNNEI come from the germline V gene. The V and J ends lost 3 bases and 4 bases, in that order; junction bases with no gene match: 2. In the authors' methods: Nucleated cell counts were estimated from reference gene primer amplification. Sequencing was performed with immunoSEQ multiplex PCR; in TCRdb, only in-frame clones are kept and a portion is missing. The V and J calls and clone size are taken from that table; D and trimming were inferred from the DNA. This sample has under 150,000 clones, with approximately 80% found just once. The data derive from a study of blood T cell repertoires in COVID-19. Across the whole study: Italy, Spain and the United States were the sources of the convalescent and acute COVID-19 samples. Sources were T cells, B-cell-depleted T cells, or PBMCs; the material itself was cDNA or gDNA.

The sequenced sample was peripheral blood. V and J are TRBV2 and TRBJ2-5; 7 bases fit TRBD2. This receptor was identified in a woman in her fifties or sixties with acute or convalescent COVID-19. The CDR3 spells CASSDGGGETQYF. DNA of the CDR3: TGTGCCAGCAGTGACGGCGGGGGAGAGACCCAGTACTTC.